These 3 T cell receptor beta chains were sequenced from one sample in a study of beta chain features in type 1 diabetes. The isolated RNA, all of it, was reverse transcribed, so expressed TCRB transcripts were what got sequenced. Produced via immunoSEQ multiplex PCR; TCRdb's table is partial and in-frame only. There are a few hundred thousand clones in the sample; about 10% occur only once, and 0.015% lies in the top ten. The specimen sequenced was naive CD4+ T cells from blood. The receptors here all came from a woman in her 30s in good health.

V usage is TRBV4-2 and J usage is TRBJ2-5, with 14 bases fitting TRBD2. Germline CDR1 reads LGHNA; CDR2 reads YNFKEQ. This CDR3 contains 16 residues. V shed 3 bases, J shed 5 bases, and the junction held 5 bases outside the gene matches. CDR3 loop: CASSQETSGRGETQYF. The CDR3 region has the DNA TGTGCCAGCAGCCAGGAGACTAGCGGGAGGGGTGAGACCCAGTACTTC.

The rearrangement joins TRBV7-9 to TRBJ1-2; 9 nucleotides agree with TRBD1. The junction had 11 bases not matched to a gene; V was cut back by 5 bases and J by 4 bases. This CDR3 region has 16 residues. CDR1 and CDR2 (germline): SEHNR, FQNEAQ (reference sequence). Here the CDR3 DNA reads TGTGCCAGCAGCGGCTACAGGGGGCGCGGGTTCTATGGCTACACCTTC. The encoded protein is CASSGYRGRGFYGYTF.

The V and J genes are TRBV5-1 and TRBJ2-3, with 12 bases identical to TRBD2. CDR1 is SGHRS and CDR2 is YFSETQ in the germline V gene. This CDR3 is 15 amino acids long. Trimming took 4 bases from V and 3 from J; bases not matched to a gene: 3. As DNA, the CDR3 is TGCGCCAGCAGCCGCGGGACTAGCGGGACAGATACGCAGTATTTT. Translation: CASSRGTSGTDTQYF. The whole variable domain, filled in from reference TRBV5-1 and TRBJ2-3, reads KAGVTQTPRYLIKTRGQQVTLSCSPISGHRSVSWYQQTPGQGLQFLFEYFSETQRNKGNFPGRFSGRQFSNSRSEMNVSTLELGDSALYLCASSRGTSGTDTQYFGPGTRLTVL.